The 29 T cell receptor beta chains reported below all come from one sample, sequenced in a study of immune characterization of retroperitoneal liposarcoma (dated by TCRdb to about 2019). Library creation used PCR. The instrument given in TCRdb is NextSeq 500. TCRdb redid the processing of the public reads, applying fastp at Q25 and MiXCR, and retained in-frame beta chains. Under each unique CDR3 protein, matching rows form one entry showing the most common genes and DNA. This sample gives roughly 11,000 distinct CDR3 sequences in total; 45% to 55% of them show up just once. Over 9.5% of the sample belongs to the ten largest clones. The material sequenced was tumor tissue. The source is a female donor with retroperitoneal liposarcoma.

Written as DNA, the CDR3 is TGTGCCAGCACCCTGGGTGGGCCTTCTGAAGCTTTCTTT. Its translation is CASTLGGPSEAFF. V usage is TRBV11-2 and J usage is TRBJ1-1; no reliable D call. The CDR3 extends over 13 amino acids. The germline gives CDR1 SGHAT, CDR2 FQNNGV. Trimming stripped 7 bases from V and 6 bases from J, with 15 bases between.

This chain joins TRBV12-3 or TRBV12-4 and TRBJ2-1, with TRBD1 matching 9 bases. The length of the CDR3 is 15 residues. Trimming at V came to 5 bases and at J to 6 bases, leaving 8 bases not matched to a gene. The CDR3 sequence: CASSARRDRANEQFF. In DNA, the CDR3 is TGTGCCAGCAGTGCGCGCCGGGACAGGGCCAATGAGCAGTTCTTC.

This chain links TRBV7-2 with TRBJ1-2, with TRBD1 matching 9 bases. This CDR3 is 15 amino acids long. Trimming cost V 6 bases and J 4 bases; bases outside gene matches: 9. Germline CDR1 and CDR2: SGHTA and FQGNSA. The CDR3 here is CASSQTGGASYGYTF. The DNA of the CDR3 is TGTGCCAGCAGTCAAACAGGGGGCGCGAGCTATGGCTACACCTTC.

This clonotype was seen a few times. This sequence joins TRBV6-1 and TRBJ2-1; 7 bases line up with TRBD2. Germline CDR1 MNHNS, CDR2 SASEGT. The J segment lost 3 bases and the V segment lost 5 bases, leaving 7 bases of the junction unmatched. The CDR3 extends over 15 amino acids. In DNA, the CDR3 is TGTGCCAGCAGTTCACCGGGACTATACTACAATGAGCAGTTCTTC. Translation: CASSSPGLYYNEQFF.

This clonotype was found a few times. The final CDR3 position lacks the conserved phenylalanine or tryptophan, pointing to a likely read error. The chain has TRBV6-1 and TRBJ2-5, with D perhaps being TRBD1 or TRBD2 (5 bases each). Germline assignment: CDR1 MNHNS and CDR2 SASEGT. Trimming removed 1 base from V and 4 bases from J, with 7 bases in between. The CDR3 is 13 residues long. The CDR3: CASSEERGETQYS. Written as DNA, the CDR3 is TGTGCCAGCAGTGAAGAGAGGGGAGAGACCCAGTACTCC.

V and J are TRBV12-3 or TRBV12-4 and TRBJ2-3, with TRBD1 matching 8 bases. This CDR3 comprises 16 residues. V trimming: 5 bases; J trimming: 2 bases; junction bases outside the gene matches: 9. The CDR3 here is CASSGQTGVTTDTQYF. CDR3 coding DNA: TGTGCCAGCAGTGGGCAGACAGGGGTGACCACAGATACGCAGTATTTT.

Comments on this clonotype: Likely a read error: the CDR3 ends without its conserved phenylalanine or tryptophan. This sequence joins TRBV7-2 and TRBJ2-5; D remains ambiguous. TRBJ2-7 matches the DNA end more closely, so the J call is doubtful. The CDR3 runs to 15 residues. Germline V gene lookup returns CDR1 SGHTA and CDR2 FQGNSA. The CDR3 sequence is CASSLAFGQSYEQYL. As DNA, the CDR3 is TGTGCCAGCAGCTTAGCGTTTGGGCAGTCATACGAGCAGTACTTA.

This clonotype has just a few counts. The chain combines TRBV6-1 with TRBJ2-1; D tentatively fits TRBD1 or TRBD2 (5 bases each). Germline V gives CDR1 MNHNS, CDR2 SASEGT. V lost 8 bases, J lost 0 bases, and 11 bases lay in between. The CDR3 contains 14 residues. DNA of the CDR3: TGTGCCAGCGGGACCCCGAGCTCCTACAATGAGCAGTTCTTC. It codes for CASGTPSSYNEQFF.

The chain employs TRBV6-1 and TRBJ2-6; D not resolved. The CDR3 length is 16 residues. Trimming removed 3 bases at V and 0 bases at J, with 9 bases between. Germline V CDR1 and CDR2: MNHNS, SASEGT. The CDR3 DNA sequence: TGTGCCAGCAGTGAGCTTGGCAACTCTGGGGCCAACGTCCTGACTTTC. It specifies CASSELGNSGANVLTF.

This clonotype is categorized as medium-sized. The CDR3 reads CASRRQGAISYNEQFF. The CDR3 DNA reads TGTGCCAGCAGACGACAGGGGGCTATATCCTACAATGAGCAGTTCTTC. The chain has TRBV6-1 and TRBJ2-1; 10 nucleotides agree with TRBD1. The length of the CDR3 is 16 residues. Losses at the gene ends were 6 bases for V and 1 base for J; bases not matched to a gene: 6. Germline CDR1 MNHNS, CDR2 SASEGT.

The V gene is TRBV9, the J gene TRBJ2-1; 7 bases match TRBD1. V lost 0 bases to trimming and J lost 4 bases; unmatched junction nucleotides: 4. This CDR3 is 15 amino acids long. Germline CDR1 SGDLS, CDR2 YYNGEE. This CDR3 reads CASSVVGTVYNEQFF. The CDR3 nucleotides are TGTGCCAGCAGCGTAGTTGGGACAGTTTACAATGAGCAGTTCTTC.

The chain recombines TRBV7-2 with TRBJ2-3; D is unresolved. V lost 3 bases and J 3 bases, leaving 7 bases between the germline ends. Germline CDR1 and CDR2: SGHTA and FQGNSA. This CDR3 is built from 13 residues. The CDR3: CASSFRRTDTQYF. In nucleotides, the CDR3 is TGTGCCAGCAGCTTCCGGAGAACAGATACGCAGTATTTT.

The chain employs TRBV7-2 and TRBJ2-3; 7 nucleotides line up with TRBD2. V lost 3 bases and J lost 0; bases outside the gene matches: 3. Germline V CDR1 and CDR2: SGHTA, FQGNSA. The CDR3 totals 15 residues. CDR3 DNA sequence: TGTGCCAGCAGCTTCCCCGGGGGGAGCACAGATACGCAGTATTTT. Its protein is CASSFPGGSTDTQYF. The variable domain in full, with the rest retrieved from reference TRBV7-2 and TRBJ2-3, is GAGVSQSPSNKVTEKGKDVELRCDPISGHTALYWYRQSLGQGLEFLIYFQGNSAPDKSGLPSDRFSAERTGGSVSTLTIQRTQQEDSAVYLCASSFPGGSTDTQYFGPGTRLTVL.

By sample share, this clonotype is medium-sized. V gene TRBV7-2 combines with J gene TRBJ2-3; 7 bases are a match to TRBD1. CDR1 and CDR2 from the germline V gene are SGHTA and FQGNSA. The CDR3 totals 17 residues. V shed 5 bases and J 2 bases; nucleotides not matched to a gene: 13. CDR3 amino acids: CASSPWAGDRDTDTQYF. CDR3 sequence (DNA): TGTGCCAGCAGCCCATGGGCAGGAGACAGGGACACAGATACGCAGTATTTT. Full variable domain (missing parts from reference TRBV7-2 and TRBJ2-3): GAGVSQSPSNKVTEKGKDVELRCDPISGHTALYWYRQSLGQGLEFLIYFQGNSAPDKSGLPSDRFSAERTGGSVSTLTIQRTQQEDSAVYLCASSPWAGDRDTDTQYFGPGTRLTVL.

The chain couples TRBV6-1 to TRBJ2-3, with 9 bases lining up with TRBD1. The J call is doubtful: the DNA matches TRBJ2-1 better. This CDR3 is built from 18 residues. Germline assignment: CDR1 MNHNS and CDR2 SASEGT. The CDR3 DNA reads TGTGCCAGCAGTTCGCCCCAAGGTTCAGGGACAGGGAAAGGTGAGCAGTTCTTC. It encodes CASSSPQGSGTGKGEQFF.

By share, this clonotype ranks as medium-sized. V gene TRBV7-2 combines with J gene TRBJ2-5; TRBD1 is a possible D gene (6 bases). CDR1 and CDR2 from the germline V gene are SGHTA and FQGNSA. There are 16 residues in the CDR3. Between the trimmed V and J ends, which lost 5 bases and 4 bases, there was a span of 20 bases. The CDR3 loop reads CASSLGRNRATETQYF. The CDR3 bases are TGTGCCAGCAGCCTCGGGCGAAACAGGGCAACAGAGACCCAGTACTTC.

The chain recombines TRBV6-5 with TRBJ2-1; 11 nucleotides align to TRBD1. J lost 4 bases, V lost 0 bases, and 2 bases had no gene match. Per germline, CDR1 MNHEY and CDR2 SVGAGI. The CDR3 is made up of 16 amino acids. CDR3 protein: CASSYSRDRGYNEQFF. CDR3 coding DNA: TGTGCCAGCAGTTACTCCCGGGACAGGGGGTACAATGAGCAGTTCTTC.

The rearrangement uses TRBV6-1 and TRBJ2-1; weak D call: TRBD2 (6 bases). This CDR3 spans 15 amino acids. Germline CDR1 is MNHNS and CDR2 is SASEGT. The V end was cut by 4 bases, the J end by 2 bases, with 12 bases between. For the CDR3, the DNA is TGTGCCAGCAGTGTGGACGGGGGAGCCTACAATGAGCAGTTCTTC. It translates to CASSVDGGAYNEQFF.

The chain joins TRBV6-1 to TRBJ2-4; TRBD2 agrees at 7 bases. After removal of 5 bases from V and 1 base from J, the junction contained 5 bases not matched to a gene. The CDR3 sequence is 15 residues long. Germline CDR1 MNHNS, CDR2 SASEGT. The CDR3, as DNA: TGTGCCAGCAGTATGAGCGGGGATGCCAAAAACATTCAGTACTTC. The encoded protein is CASSMSGDAKNIQYF.

By share, this clonotype ranks as medium-sized. The chain recombines TRBV12-3 or TRBV12-4 with TRBJ2-7, with 7 bases fitting TRBD1. This CDR3 is built from 14 residues. The V gene end was trimmed by 4 bases and the J gene end by 0 bases; junction bases not matched to a gene: 3. The CDR3 nucleotides read TGTGCCAGCAGTTCCGGGGACAGCTCCTACGAGCAGTACTTC. Residues: CASSSGDSSYEQYF.

This CDR3 is CASSRTGPYDQFF. Written as DNA, the CDR3 is TGTGCCAGCAGTAGGACAGGGCCCTACGACCAGTTCTTC. J is TRBJ2-1 and V is TRBV6-1, with TRBD1 matching 8 bases. Trimming cost V 5 bases and J 13 bases; bases outside gene matches: 10. The length of the CDR3 is 13 residues. CDR1 is MNHNS and CDR2 is SASEGT in the germline V gene.

The chain employs TRBV7-2 and TRBJ2-7; a possible D gene is TRBD1 (6 bases). This CDR3 has 12 residues. The V end lost 4 bases, the J end lost 9 bases, and 13 bases lay between the germline ends. CDR1 and CDR2 from the germline V gene are SGHTA and FQGNSA. For the CDR3, the DNA is TGTGCCAGCAGCTCGTACTTAGGGGGGCAGTACTTC. Encoded protein: CASSSYLGGQYF.

The chain couples TRBV7-6 to TRBJ2-3, with 11 nucleotides matching TRBD2. CDR1 and CDR2 from the germline V gene are SGHVS and FNYEAQ. J was trimmed by 3 bases and V by 4 bases; bases with no gene match: 6. The CDR3 runs 16 residues. The CDR3: CASSSPSGGITDTQYF. DNA for the CDR3: TGTGCCAGCAGCTCGCCTAGCGGGGGGATTACAGATACGCAGTATTTT. Variable domain in full (rest from reference TRBV7-6 and TRBJ2-3): GAGVSQSPRYKVTKRGQDVALRCDPISGHVSLYWYRQALGQGPEFLTYFNYEAQQDKSGLPNDRFSAERPEGSISTLTIQRTEQRDSAMYRCASSSPSGGITDTQYFGPGTRLTVL.

This clonotype is medium-sized. This chain connects TRBV7-7 to TRBJ2-1; D is tentatively TRBD1 or TRBD2 (7 bases each). V lost 6 bases to trimming and J lost 10 bases, with 28 bases between them. CDR3 size: 17 residues. Germline assignment: CDR1 SSHAT and CDR2 FNYEAQ (reference sequence). This CDR3 is CASRSNQGGRGTYEQFF. CDR3 nucleotide sequence: TGTGCCAGCAGATCTAACCAGGGGGGGCGGGGAACCTACGAGCAGTTCTTC.

J is TRBJ2-1 and V is TRBV12-3 or TRBV12-4; 7 nucleotides match TRBD2. The J segment lost 8 bases and the V segment lost 6 bases, leaving 10 bases of the junction unmatched. The CDR3 covers 14 residues. The CDR3 nucleotides are TGTGCCAGCAGACCTGCGGGGGATCGGTATGAGCAGTTCTTC. It translates to CASRPAGDRYEQFF.

This clonotype was seen only once. The genes are TRBV27 and TRBJ2-7; no clear D gene. The CDR3 has 13 residues. V shed 4 bases and J shed 2 bases, with 9 bases lying between them. The germline V gene encodes CDR1 MNHEY and CDR2 SMNVEV (reference sequence). In DNA form, the CDR3 reads TGTGCCAGCAGTTCCACGCTACCCTACGAGCAGTACTTC. Translating it yields CASSSTLPYEQYF.

V is TRBV6-1 and J is TRBJ2-1, with 15 bases matching TRBD2. The length of the CDR3 is 18 residues. The J segment lost 7 bases and the V segment lost 1 base, leaving 8 bases of the junction unmatched. Germline V gene lookup returns CDR1 MNHNS and CDR2 SASEGT. This chain's CDR3 is CASSEVGLAGGPGNEQFF. The CDR3 DNA reads TGTGCCAGCAGTGAAGTAGGACTAGCGGGAGGGCCGGGTAATGAGCAGTTCTTC.

The V and J genes are TRBV6-1 and TRBJ1-6; TRBD1 might be the D (5 bases). Germline V gives CDR1 MNHNS, CDR2 SASEGT. V shed 4 bases and J shed 7 bases, with 14 bases lying between them. The CDR3 loop spans 15 amino acids. Here the CDR3 reads CASSVSGTTNSPLHF. Written as DNA, the CDR3 is TGTGCCAGCAGTGTTTCCGGGACTACGAATTCACCCCTCCACTTT.

The J gene is TRBJ2-5, the V gene TRBV27; the D is unclear. CDR1 and CDR2 (germline): MNHEY, SMNVEV (reference sequence). V was cut by 1 base and J by 2 bases, with 8 bases left in between. This CDR3 is built from 14 residues. The CDR3 is CASSLYDQQETQYF. CDR3 bases: TGTGCCAGCAGTTTATATGACCAGCAAGAGACCCAGTACTTC.